This TCR beta chain was sequenced in a study of T cells after yellow fever vaccination. Study findings and constraints: Relatively few clonotypes were ones that appeared in both CD4 and CD8 compartments. After the booster, about 95% of CD4 and more than 85% of CD8 primary-response clones were re-detected.

TCRdb recomputed calls from the 5' RACE reads with MiXCR, one row per CDR3 protein. The sample yields under 200,000 distinct CDR3 sequences, 6% to 7.5% seen once. This clonotype was seen many times. The antigen remains unidentified. The CDR3 length is 11 residues. The V and J ends lost 6 bases and 4 bases respectively, with 7 bases between them. Germline CDR1 and CDR2: MGHDK and SYGVNS. The sequence was collected from a man aged 18 to 30 who received the YFV17D yellow fever vaccine. Source: CD4+ T cells sorted from PBMCs, taken about 5 days after the first yellow fever vaccination. The chain employs TRBV25-1 and TRBJ2-7, with D unclear. The CDR3 reads CASRASYEQYF. The CDR3 DNA reads TGTGCCAGCAGAGCCTCATACGAGCAGTACTTC.